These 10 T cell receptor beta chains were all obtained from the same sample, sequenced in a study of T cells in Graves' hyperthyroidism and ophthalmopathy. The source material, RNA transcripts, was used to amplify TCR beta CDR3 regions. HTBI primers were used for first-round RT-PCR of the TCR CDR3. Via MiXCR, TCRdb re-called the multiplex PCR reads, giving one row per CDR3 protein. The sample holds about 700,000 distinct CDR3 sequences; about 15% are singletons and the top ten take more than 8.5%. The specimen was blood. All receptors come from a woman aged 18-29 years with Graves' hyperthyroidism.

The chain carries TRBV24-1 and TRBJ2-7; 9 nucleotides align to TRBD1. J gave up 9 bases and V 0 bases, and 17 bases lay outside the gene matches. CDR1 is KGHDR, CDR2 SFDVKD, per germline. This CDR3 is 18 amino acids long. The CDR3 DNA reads TGTGCCACCAGTGATTTGCCACCGGGACAGGGCCGAACTATAGGGCAGTACTTC. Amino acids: CATSDLPPGQGRTIGQYF.

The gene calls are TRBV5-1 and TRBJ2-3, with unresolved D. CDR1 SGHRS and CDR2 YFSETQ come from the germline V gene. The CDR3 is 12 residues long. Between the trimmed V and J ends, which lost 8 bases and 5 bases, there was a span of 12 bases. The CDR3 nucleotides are TGCGCCAGTTATAACCTTAGAGATACGCAGTATTTT. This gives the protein CASYNLRDTQYF. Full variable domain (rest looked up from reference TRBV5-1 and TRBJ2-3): KAGVTQTPRYLIKTRGQQVTLSCSPISGHRSVSWYQQTPGQGLQFLFEYFSETQRNKGNFPGRFSGRQFSNSRSEMNVSTLELGDSALYLCASYNLRDTQYFGPGTRLTVL.

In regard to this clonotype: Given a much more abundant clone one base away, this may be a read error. CDR3 DNA: TGTGCCAGCAGCTTGACAGGGTCCTACGAGCAGCACTTC. Protein product: CASSLTGSYEQHF. The chain carries TRBV11-2 and TRBJ2-7, with 7 nucleotides matching TRBD1. This CDR3 comprises 13 residues. Germline loops: CDR1 SGHAT, CDR2 FQNNGV.

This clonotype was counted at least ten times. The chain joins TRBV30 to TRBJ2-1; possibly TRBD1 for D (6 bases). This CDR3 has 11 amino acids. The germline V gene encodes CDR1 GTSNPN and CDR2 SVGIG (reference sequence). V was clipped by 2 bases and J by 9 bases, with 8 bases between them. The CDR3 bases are TGTGCCTGGAGTCTAGGGGGTGAGCAGTTCTTC. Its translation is CAWSLGGEQFF.

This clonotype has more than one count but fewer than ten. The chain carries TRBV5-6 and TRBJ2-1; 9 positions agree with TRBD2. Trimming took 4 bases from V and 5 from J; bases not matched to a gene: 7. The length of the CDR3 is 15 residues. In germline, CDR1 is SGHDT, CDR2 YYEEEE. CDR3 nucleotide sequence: TGTGCCAGCAGCATGATAGCGGGGGTTAACAATGAGCAGTTCTTC. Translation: CASSMIAGVNNEQFF.

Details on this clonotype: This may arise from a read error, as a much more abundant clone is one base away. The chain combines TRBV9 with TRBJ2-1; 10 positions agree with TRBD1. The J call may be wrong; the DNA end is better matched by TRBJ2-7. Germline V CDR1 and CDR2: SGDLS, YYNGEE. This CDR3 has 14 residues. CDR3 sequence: CASQTGTGANEQYF. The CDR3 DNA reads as TGTGCCAGCCAGACCGGGACAGGGGCGAATGAGCAGTACTTC.

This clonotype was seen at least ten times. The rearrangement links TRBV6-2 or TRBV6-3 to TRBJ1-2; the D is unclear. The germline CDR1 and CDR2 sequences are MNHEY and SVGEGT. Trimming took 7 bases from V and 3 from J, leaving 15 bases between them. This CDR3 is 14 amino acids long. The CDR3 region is CASTSVVRHYGYTF. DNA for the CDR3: TGTGCCAGCACCAGCGTCGTCCGTCACTATGGCTACACCTTC.

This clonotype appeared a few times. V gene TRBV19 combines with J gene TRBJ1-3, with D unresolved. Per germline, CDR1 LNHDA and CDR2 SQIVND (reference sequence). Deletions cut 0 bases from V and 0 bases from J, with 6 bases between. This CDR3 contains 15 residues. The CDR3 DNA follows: TGTGCCAGTAGTATAGACGGCTACTCTGGAAACACCATATATTTT. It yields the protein CASSIDGYSGNTIYF.

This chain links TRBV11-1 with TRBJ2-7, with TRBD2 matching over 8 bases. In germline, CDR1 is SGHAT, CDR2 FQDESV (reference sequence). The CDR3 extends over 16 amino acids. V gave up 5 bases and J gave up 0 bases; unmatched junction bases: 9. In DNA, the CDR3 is TGTGCCAGCAGCCCCGGACTAGCCCCTTTCTCCTACGAGCAGTACTTC. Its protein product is CASSPGLAPFSYEQYF. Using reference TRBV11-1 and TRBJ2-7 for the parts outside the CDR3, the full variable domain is EAEVAQSPRYKITEKSQAVAFWCDPISGHATLYWYRQILGQGPELLVQFQDESVVDDSQLPKDRFSAERLKGVDSTLKIQPAELGDSAMYLCASSPGLAPFSYEQYFGPGTRLTVT.

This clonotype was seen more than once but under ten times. The CDR3 region has the DNA TGCGCCAGCAGCCGGGACAGCCGAGCCAAAAACATTCAGTACTTC. Protein: CASSRDSRAKNIQYF. V and J are TRBV5-1 and TRBJ2-4, with 7 bases that match TRBD1. V shed 4 bases and J 0 bases; nucleotides not matched to a gene: 4. Germline V CDR1 and CDR2: SGHRS, YFSETQ. The CDR3 sequence is 15 residues long.